A single sample gave rise to the 22 T cell receptor beta chains below, sequenced in a study of CD8+ T cells in alopecia areata. Extraction and reverse transcription of RNA yielded cDNA as the sequencing template. Repertoires were generated with immunoSEQ multiplex PCR, while TCRdb's copy carries only in-frame clones and drops some. The table lists under 200,000 clones, 50% to 70% of them singletons. This sample's treatment: oral pan-JAK inhibitor, 5-10 mg twice daily. The sample consisted of CD4+ T cells sorted from blood, taken at week 4, from a patient treated with tofacitinib. These receptor sequences come from a human donor with alopecia areata.

This rearrangement joins TRBV2 to TRBJ1-5; a weak D match, TRBD1 (5 bases). With 0 bases removed from V and 2 bases from J, the gap between germline ends came to 11 bases. CDR1 and CDR2 from the germline V gene are SNHLY and FYNNEI. There are 16 residues in the CDR3. CDR3 DNA sequence: TGTGCCAGCAGTGAAGCCCGAAGGGGCGGCAATCAGCCCCAGCATTTT. Encoded protein: CASSEARRGGNQPQHF.

The chain couples TRBV5-1 to TRBJ1-3; D perhaps matches TRBD1 (5 bases). Germline V gene data show CDR1 as SGHRS and CDR2 as YFSETQ. V lost 4 bases and J lost 2, with 13 bases in between. The CDR3 runs 15 residues. In nucleotides, the CDR3 is TGCGCCAGCAGCCTTAGTGGGGGAGCTGGAAACACCATATATTTT. It specifies CASSLSGGAGNTIYF.

This clone was observed a few times. The V and J genes are TRBV19 and TRBJ1-5; 9 nucleotides match TRBD1. V was pared by 3 bases and J by 0 bases, with 15 bases of the junction left unmatched. The CDR3 contains 20 residues. Per the germline V gene, CDR1 is LNHDA and CDR2 is SQIVND (reference sequence). CDR3 bases: TGTGCCAGTAGTATGCCGGACAGGGGATCTTCCGCTTATAGCAATCAGCCCCAGCATTTT. It translates to CASSMPDRGSSAYSNQPQHF.

This chain links TRBV18 with TRBJ2-5, with D hard to call. The ends were cut back, 3 bases at V and 1 base at J, with 6 bases in the middle. The CDR3 contains 13 residues. Germline CDR1 and CDR2: KGHSH and LQKENI. The CDR3 region is CASSPNSQETQYF. In DNA form, the CDR3 reads TGTGCCAGCTCACCGAACAGCCAAGAGACCCAGTACTTC.

A note on this clone: A junction end diverges from the germline sequence, so it may reflect a read error. CDR3 coding DNA: TGTGCTAGCAGCCTCGCAGCGGGGGGGCCTAGCGATGAGCAGTTCTTC. Translating gives CASSLAAGGPSDEQFF. This chain joins TRBV7-7 and TRBJ2-1; 10 positions agree with TRBD2. This CDR3 has 16 amino acids. Germline loops: CDR1 SSHAT, CDR2 FNYEAQ (reference sequence). Supplemented by reference TRBV7-7 and TRBJ2-1, the full variable domain reads GAGVSQSPRYKVTKRGQDVTLRCDPISSHATLYWYQQALGQGPEFLTYFNYEAQPDKSGLPSDRFSAERPEGSISTLTIQRTEQRDSAMYRCASSLAAGGPSDEQFFGPGTRLTVL.

The J gene is TRBJ1-2, the V gene TRBV7-2; D not resolved. This CDR3 comprises 12 residues. Germline V gives CDR1 SGHTA, CDR2 FQGNSA. V dropped 5 bases and J dropped 8 bases, with 12 bases sitting between them. The CDR3 DNA reads TGTGCCAGCAGCCCGGGGAGGAGGGGCTACACCTTC. Translating it yields CASSPGRRGYTF.

The J gene is TRBJ2-2, the V gene TRBV19; the D gene could be TRBD1 or TRBD2 (5 bases each). With 4 bases removed from V and 0 bases from J, the gap between germline ends came to 9 bases. The germline CDR1 and CDR2 sequences are LNHDA and SQIVND (reference sequence). The CDR3 contains 15 residues. The CDR3 loop reads CASSRLGPNTGELFF. The DNA of the CDR3 is TGTGCCAGTAGTAGACTGGGACCGAACACCGGGGAGCTGTTTTTT. The full variable domain, rest sourced from reference TRBV19 and TRBJ2-2, is DGGITQSPKYLFRKEGQNVTLSCEQNLNHDAMYWYRQDPGQGLRLIYYSQIVNDFQKGDIAEGYSVSREKKESFPLTVTSAQKNPTAFYLCASSRLGPNTGELFFGEGSRLTVL.

The V gene is TRBV29-1, the J gene TRBJ1-1, with D possibly TRBD1 on 5 matching bases. Per germline, CDR1 SQVTM and CDR2 ANQGSEA. Deletions cut 5 bases from V and 6 bases from J, with 10 bases between. The CDR3 is made up of 11 amino acids. CDR3 DNA sequence: TGCAGCGTTTTTGAAGGGGCTGAAGCTTTCTTT. Its translation: CSVFEGAEAFF.

CDR3 sequence reads: CASGLGREPYEQYF. The CDR3 nucleotides read TGTGCTAGTGGTTTGGGAAGGGAGCCCTACGAGCAGTACTTC. The chain has TRBV12-5 and TRBJ2-7; D might be TRBD2 (5 bases). The CDR3 extends over 14 amino acids. V dropped 1 base and J dropped 2 bases, with 9 bases sitting between them. CDR1 and CDR2 from the germline V gene are LGHNT and FRNRAP.

This chain connects TRBV7-6 to TRBJ2-1; the D gene is possibly TRBD1 (8 bases). From germline, CDR1 is SGHVS and CDR2 FNYEAQ. The CDR3 runs to 17 residues. V gave up 5 bases and J gave up 1 base, with 18 bases separating them. The CDR3 DNA follows: TGTGCCAGCAGCCCAAAACCACAGGGGGGGTCCTACAATGAGCAGTTCTTC. Residues: CASSPKPQGGSYNEQFF.

In this sample, this clone turned up a few times. The rearrangement links TRBV20-1 to TRBJ2-3; D remains unclear. V shed 6 bases and J shed 7 bases, with 11 bases lying between them. The CDR3 sequence is 11 residues long. The germline gives CDR1 DFQATT, CDR2 SNEGSKA (reference sequence). CDR3 loop: CSAAILNTQYF. The CDR3 nucleotides read TGCAGTGCCGCGATACTCAATACGCAGTATTTT.

This clone counts as medium-sized. V gene TRBV10-3 combines with J gene TRBJ2-1; either TRBD1 or TRBD2 may fit D (5 bases each). The CDR3 is made up of 14 amino acids. V dropped 3 bases and J dropped 6 bases, with 12 bases sitting between them. The V gene's germline CDR1 is ENHRY and CDR2 SYGVKD. For the CDR3, the DNA is TGTGCCATCAGTGACGAGAAGGGGAGCAATGAGCAGTTCTTC. Protein sequence: CAISDEKGSNEQFF.

This sequence joins TRBV29-1 and TRBJ2-3, with 8 nucleotides matching TRBD2. Trimming took 6 bases from V and 3 from J; bases not matched to a gene: 5. Germline CDR1 and CDR2: SQVTM and ANQGSEA. CDR3 length: 13 amino acids. The CDR3, as DNA: TGCAGCGTCATTAGCGGGGCGACAGATACGCAGTATTTT. This codes for CSVISGATDTQYF.

The sample holds one count of this clone. This chain joins TRBV7-2 and TRBJ2-7; TRBD2 agrees at 11 bases. The germline V gene has CDR1 SGHTA and CDR2 FQGNSA. This CDR3 contains 17 residues. The V segment lost 1 base and the J segment 3 bases; nucleotides outside the gene matches: 8. In DNA form, the CDR3 reads TGTGCCAGCAGCTTAGGACTAGCGGGGAGACCAGGCTACGAGCAGTACTTC. This translates into CASSLGLAGRPGYEQYF. Supplemented by reference TRBV7-2 and TRBJ2-7, the full variable domain reads GAGVSQSPSNKVTEKGKDVELRCDPISGHTALYWYRQSLGQGLEFLIYFQGNSAPDKSGLPSDRFSAERTGGSVSTLTIQRTQQEDSAVYLCASSLGLAGRPGYEQYFGPGTRLTVT.

This chain connects TRBV30 to TRBJ2-3, with D possibly being TRBD2 (6 bases). The V and J ends lost 1 base and 2 bases respectively, with 13 bases between them. Germline V gene lookup returns CDR1 GTSNPN and CDR2 SVGIG (reference sequence). CDR3 length: 15 residues. The CDR3: CAWSEDGGYTDTQYF. CDR3 in DNA: TGTGCCTGGAGTGAAGACGGGGGATACACAGATACGCAGTATTTT.

This clone was counted a few times. The chain couples TRBV19 to TRBJ2-3; 9 bases map to TRBD1. The CDR3 spans 14 residues. Germline assignment: CDR1 LNHDA and CDR2 SQIVND (reference sequence). With V trimmed by 9 bases and J by 3 bases, 7 bases remained unmatched. Here the CDR3 DNA reads TGTGCCAGCCAACAGGGGGCCCGGACAGATACGCAGTATTTT. It translates to CASQQGARTDTQYF.

V gene TRBV5-6 combines with J gene TRBJ2-5; 9 nucleotides align to TRBD2. The CDR3 extends over 13 amino acids. Trimming removed 4 bases from V and 10 bases from J; junction bases left unmatched: 8. Germline V gene data show CDR1 as SGHDT and CDR2 as YYEEEE. The CDR3 region has the DNA TGTGCCAGCAGCGGTAGCGGGGGAGGGAACCAGTACTTC. The encoded protein is CASSGSGGGNQYF.

This clone was found a few times. The chain carries TRBV5-1 and TRBJ1-6, with D unclear. CDR3 length equals 15 residues. Trimming took 0 bases from V and 6 from J, leaving 10 bases between them. Germline-derived CDR1 and CDR2 are SGHRS and YFSETQ. This chain's CDR3 is CASSLGPTGNSPLHF. The DNA of the CDR3 is TGCGCCAGCAGCTTGGGACCGACGGGTAATTCACCCCTCCACTTT.

The CDR3 region has the DNA TGTGCCAGCAGTGAGCAGACCGGGACTGGGGAGTTCTTC. Translation: CASSEQTGTGEFF. V gene TRBV6-1 combines with J gene TRBJ2-1, with D tentatively TRBD2 (6 bases). The germline gives CDR1 MNHNS, CDR2 SASEGT. This CDR3 region has 13 residues. Trimming stripped 3 bases from V and 14 bases from J, with 17 bases between.

This clone has just a few counts. The chain carries TRBV29-1 and TRBJ2-1; the D is unclear. This CDR3 spans 13 amino acids. The V end was cut by 5 bases, the J end by 2 bases, with 10 bases between. Germline assignment: CDR1 SQVTM and CDR2 ANQGSEA. This CDR3 reads CSVHRLTYNEQFF. CDR3 sequence (DNA): TGCAGCGTTCACCGACTGACCTACAATGAGCAGTTCTTC.

The chain is built from TRBV4-3 and TRBJ1-6; D not resolved. The germline V gene encodes CDR1 LGHNA and CDR2 YSLEER. Trimming removed 4 bases from V and 6 bases from J, with 13 bases in between. The CDR3 runs 15 residues. CDR3 nucleotides: TGCGCCAGCAGCCTGGACGGACGGGCTAATTCACCCCTCCACTTT. Its protein is CASSLDGRANSPLHF.

The V gene is TRBV29-1, the J gene TRBJ2-1; 8 bases match TRBD1. This CDR3 region has 12 residues. V shed 7 bases, J shed 9 bases, and the junction held 8 bases outside the gene matches. Germline assignment: CDR1 SQVTM and CDR2 ANQGSEA. CDR3 in DNA: TGCAGCGCGGGACAGGCTGAGGGTGAGCAGTTCTTC. It is translated as CSAGQAEGEQFF.